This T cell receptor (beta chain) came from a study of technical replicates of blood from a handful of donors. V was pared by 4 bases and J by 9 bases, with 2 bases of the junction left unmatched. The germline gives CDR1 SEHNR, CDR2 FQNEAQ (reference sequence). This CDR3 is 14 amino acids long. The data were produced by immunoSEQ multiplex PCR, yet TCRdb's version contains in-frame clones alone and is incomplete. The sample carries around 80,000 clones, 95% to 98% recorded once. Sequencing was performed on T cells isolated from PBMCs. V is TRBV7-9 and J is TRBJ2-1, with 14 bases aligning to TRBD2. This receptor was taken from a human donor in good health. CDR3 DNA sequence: TGTGCCAGCAGCTCCGGACTAGCGGGAGGTGAGCAGTTCTTC. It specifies CASSSGLAGGEQFF.